The 30 T cell receptor beta chains in this list originate from one sample, sequenced in a study of human T cells and chemical hapten exposure. Time point given: patch test 1, 2 weeks after DPC sensitization. Treatment meaning: therapeutic diphenylcyclopropenone sensitization with weekly scalp DPC. One entry per CDR3 protein, called by TCRdb with MiXCR from the RACE reads. The table lists 300,000 to 400,000 distinct CDR3 sequences, 5.5% to 8% of them singletons. The starting material was whole blood, obtained in connection with sensitization to the hapten diphenylcyclopropenone (DPC). The source is a woman between 18 and 29 years old with alopecia areata. Some clones in this sample may be carry-over from other donors' samples.

The V gene is TRBV4-3, the J gene TRBJ2-7; TRBD2 is a possible D gene (6 bases). The ends were cut back, 1 base at V and 3 bases at J, with 19 bases in the middle. Germline CDR1 LGHNA, CDR2 YSLEER. The CDR3 has 17 amino acids. Here the CDR3 reads CASSQATLQEGYYEQYF. The DNA of the CDR3 is TGCGCCAGCAGCCAAGCGACCCTGCAGGAGGGGTACTACGAGCAGTACTTC.

This chain links TRBV6-6 with TRBJ1-2, with D perhaps matching TRBD1 (5 bases). Germline V gene lookup returns CDR1 MNHNY and CDR2 SVGAGI (reference sequence). The V and J ends lost 6 bases and 3 bases respectively, with 20 bases between them. The CDR3 extends over 16 amino acids. As DNA, the CDR3 is TGTGCCAGCAGCGCACAAATGACAGCATCGCACTATGGCTACACCTTC. Translation: CASSAQMTASHYGYTF.

This clonotype has a count of ten or more. The genes are TRBV2 and TRBJ2-6, with 7 positions matching TRBD1. V trimming: 4 bases; J trimming: 9 bases; junction bases outside the gene matches: 3. The CDR3 runs to 13 residues. Germline assignment: CDR1 SNHLY and CDR2 FYNNEI. The CDR3 is CASSGQGDNVLTF. CDR3 sequence (DNA): TGTGCCAGCAGTGGACAGGGTGACAACGTCCTGACTTTC.

This clonotype appeared a few times. The CDR3 here is CASSLTGAGFSTDTQYF. The CDR3 bases are TGTGCCAGCAGCTTAACGGGCGCTGGGTTTAGCACAGATACGCAGTATTTT. V and J are TRBV11-2 and TRBJ2-3; D remains unclear. Trimming took 2 bases from V and 0 from J, leaving 15 bases between them. The CDR3 is made up of 17 amino acids. The germline V gene has CDR1 SGHAT and CDR2 FQNNGV.

The sample holds many counts of this clonotype. The chain joins TRBV2 to TRBJ2-1; maybe TRBD2 (6 bases). CDR1 and CDR2 from the germline V gene are SNHLY and FYNNEI. CDR3 length: 14 amino acids. Trimming shortened V by 1 base and J by 9 bases, and 13 bases separated the two germline ends. The CDR3 spells CASSEELGTLEQFF. The CDR3 DNA reads as TGTGCCAGCAGTGAAGAGCTGGGGACTCTTGAGCAGTTCTTC.

This clonotype was recorded a few times. The CDR3 loop reads CASSLDARTGGTEAFF. CDR3 in DNA: TGTGCCAGCAGCTTAGACGCCCGAACCGGTGGCACTGAAGCTTTCTTT. The J gene is TRBJ1-1, the V gene TRBV7-9; D is uncertain. The germline V and J ends were trimmed by 1 base and 4 bases, with 16 bases remaining between them. CDR3 length: 16 residues. Germline V gene lookup returns CDR1 SEHNR and CDR2 FQNEAQ (reference sequence).

This clonotype was counted between two and nine times. The chain uses TRBV20-1 and TRBJ1-2; D might be TRBD1 (6 bases). The CDR3 loop spans 13 amino acids. Germline V gives CDR1 DFQATT, CDR2 SNEGSKA (reference sequence). With 2 bases removed from V and 2 bases from J, the gap between germline ends came to 9 bases. The CDR3 region has the DNA TGCAGTGCTAGACCGGACAGAAACTATGGCTACACCTTC. This codes for CSARPDRNYGYTF.

This clonotype has more than one count but fewer than ten. The gene calls are TRBV13 and TRBJ1-6; D unresolved. V was clipped by 5 bases and J by 5 bases, with 10 bases between them. CDR3 length equals 14 residues. CDR1 PRHDT and CDR2 FYEKMQ come from the germline V gene (reference sequence). In nucleotides, the CDR3 is TGTGCCAGCAGCCTTGTCGGTAATAATTCACCCCTCCACTTT. Amino acids: CASSLVGNNSPLHF. Full variable domain (rest looked up from reference TRBV13 and TRBJ1-6): AAGVIQSPRHLIKEKRETATLKCYPIPRHDTVYWYQQGPGQDPQFLISFYEKMQSDKGSIPDRFSAQQFSDYHSELNMSSLELGDSALYFCASSLVGNNSPLHFGNGTRLTVT.

This clonotype was detected many times. The chain couples TRBV6-5 to TRBJ1-2; D uncertain. Trimming removed 6 bases from V and 7 bases from J, with 12 bases in between. CDR1 is MNHEY and CDR2 is SVGAGI in the germline V gene. This CDR3 region has 12 residues. CDR3 amino acids: CASRLKQSGYTF. The CDR3 DNA follows: TGTGCCAGCAGACTCAAACAGAGTGGCTACACCTTC.

This clonotype was observed a few times. CDR3 in amino acids: CASSLEVSTDTQYF. Written as DNA, the CDR3 is TGTGCCAGCAGCTTAGAAGTATCCACAGATACGCAGTATTTT. The chain links TRBV7-2 to TRBJ2-3; D is ambiguous. CDR3 length: 14 residues. V was pared by 1 base and J by 2 bases, with 7 bases between. Germline V gene lookup returns CDR1 SGHTA and CDR2 FQGNSA. The whole variable domain, remainder taken from reference TRBV7-2 and TRBJ2-3, is GAGVSQSPSNKVTEKGKDVELRCDPISGHTALYWYRQSLGQGLEFLIYFQGNSAPDKSGLPSDRFSAERTGGSVSTLTIQRTQQEDSAVYLCASSLEVSTDTQYFGPGTRLTVL.

This clonotype was detected ten times or more. This sequence joins TRBV18 and TRBJ1-2, with D hard to call. The germline V and J ends were trimmed by 3 bases and 5 bases, with 19 bases remaining between them. The CDR3 extends over 16 amino acids. Germline CDR1 is KGHSH and CDR2 is LQKENI. CDR3 residues: CASSPATLTDRYGYTF. In nucleotides, the CDR3 is TGTGCCAGCTCACCCGCGACGCTAACGGACCGATATGGCTACACCTTC.

The gene calls are TRBV2 and TRBJ2-7; D might be TRBD2 (6 bases). Germline CDR1 SNHLY, CDR2 FYNNEI. CDR3 length: 15 amino acids. The V gene lost 7 bases and the J gene lost 3 bases, with 19 bases spanning the gap. The CDR3 sequence: CASIRAPWGDYEQYF. The CDR3 nucleotides are TGTGCCAGCATTAGGGCCCCCTGGGGGGACTACGAGCAGTACTTC.

This chain joins TRBV12-3 or TRBV12-4 and TRBJ2-5; D gene unclear. Trimming removed 4 bases from V and 0 bases from J, with 9 bases in between. This CDR3 region has 14 residues. The chain's CDR3 is CASSSTPHQETQYF. The CDR3 DNA is TGTGCCAGCAGTTCGACTCCTCACCAAGAGACCCAGTACTTC.

The CDR3 nucleotides read TGCGCCAGCAGCCAAGATATAAACAGGGGAGCTGAAAAACTGTTTTTT. Its protein is CASSQDINRGAEKLFF. The chain carries TRBV4-1 and TRBJ1-4; 7 nucleotides agree with TRBD1. The CDR3 spans 16 residues. Per the germline V gene, CDR1 is MGHRA and CDR2 is YSYEKL. V was pared by 0 bases and J by 7 bases, with 8 bases of the junction left unmatched.

This clonotype was observed many times. J is TRBJ2-1 and V is TRBV20-1, with a weak D call TRBD2 (5 bases). The CDR3 covers 14 residues. V lost 5 bases and J 5 bases, leaving 16 bases between the germline ends. CDR1 and CDR2 (germline): DFQATT, SNEGSKA (reference sequence). CDR3 loop: CSAEVLATNNEQFF. CDR3 bases: TGCAGTGCTGAAGTGCTAGCTACTAACAATGAGCAGTTCTTC.

The sample holds many counts of this clonotype. DNA of the CDR3: TGCAGTGCTAGAGTTTCAGAAAACATTCAGTACTTC. It translates to CSARVSENIQYF. The V call is TRBV20-1, the J call TRBJ2-4; no clear D. Germline CDR1 DFQATT, CDR2 SNEGSKA (reference sequence). Trimming left V 1 base short and J 5 bases short, with 6 bases between. The CDR3 consists of 12 residues.

This clonotype was detected many times. The chain has TRBV4-3 and TRBJ2-1; tentatively, D is TRBD1 (7 bases). The CDR3 is 16 residues long. V lost 4 bases to trimming and J lost 0 bases, with 13 bases between them. CDR1 LGHNA and CDR2 YSLEER come from the germline V gene. CDR3 sequence: CASSPGDSSSYNEQFF. The DNA for the CDR3 is TGCGCCAGCAGCCCGGGGGACAGTAGCTCCTACAATGAGCAGTTCTTC.

The J gene is TRBJ2-4, the V gene TRBV7-2, with D perhaps matching TRBD2 (6 bases). V lost 3 bases and J lost 0, with 12 bases in between. CDR1 and CDR2 from the germline V gene are SGHTA and FQGNSA. The CDR3 covers 16 residues. The CDR3 nucleotides are TGTGCCAGCAGCTTGGACTACCTCGTAGCCAAAAACATTCAGTACTTC. Protein product: CASSLDYLVAKNIQYF.

This clonotype came up many times. This chain connects TRBV7-2 to TRBJ2-3; no definite D call. Germline V CDR1 and CDR2: SGHTA, FQGNSA. The CDR3 sequence is 16 residues long. Trimming removed 5 bases at V and 6 bases at J, with 21 bases between. The CDR3 sequence is CASSRVGVGISDTQYF. CDR3 nucleotides: TGTGCCAGCAGCCGCGTAGGAGTAGGCATTTCGGATACGCAGTATTTT.

This clonotype was recorded a few times. The CDR3: CASGLDRNYGYTF. For the CDR3, the DNA is TGTGCTAGTGGCTTAGACAGGAACTATGGCTACACCTTC. This chain uses TRBV12-5 with TRBJ1-2; TRBD1 is a possible D gene (6 bases). Germline assignment: CDR1 LGHNT and CDR2 FRNRAP. The germline V and J ends were trimmed by 6 bases and 2 bases, with 10 bases remaining between them. This CDR3 has 13 residues.

This clonotype has only a few counts. The V call is TRBV30, the J call TRBJ1-3, with 12 positions matching TRBD1. The CDR3 has 18 amino acids. Germline CDR1 and CDR2: GTSNPN and SVGIG (reference sequence). V was pared by 0 bases and J by 1 base, with 7 bases of the junction left unmatched. In nucleotides, the CDR3 is TGTGCCTGGAGTGTACTTTTGGGACAGGGGGCGTCTGGAAACACCATATATTTT. Protein product: CAWSVLLGQGASGNTIYF.

This sequence joins TRBV12-3 or TRBV12-4 and TRBJ2-3; D is perhaps TRBD2 (5 bases). Trimming shortened V by 3 bases and J by 3 bases, and 16 bases separated the two germline ends. The CDR3 totals 16 residues. The CDR3 reads CASSFVGRGVTDTQYF. The DNA for the CDR3 is TGTGCCAGCAGTTTCGTGGGGAGAGGAGTTACAGATACGCAGTATTTT.

The V gene is TRBV18, the J gene TRBJ1-6; the match to TRBD1 covers 7 bases. This CDR3 contains 16 residues. Per germline, CDR1 KGHSH and CDR2 LQKENI. The V and J ends lost 1 base and 8 bases, in that order; junction bases with no gene match: 8. CDR3 DNA sequence: TGTGCCAGCTCACCACGCCAAGGGGGCACGGATTCACCCCTCCACTTT. Translated: CASSPRQGGTDSPLHF.

This clonotype was recorded many times. J is TRBJ2-7 and V is TRBV6-1; 9 positions agree with TRBD1. J was trimmed by 6 bases and V by 7 bases; bases with no gene match: 7. This CDR3 spans 13 amino acids. Germline assignment: CDR1 MNHNS and CDR2 SASEGT. CDR3 loop: CASTGTGYGEQYF. The CDR3 bases are TGTGCCAGCACCGGGACAGGGTATGGCGAGCAGTACTTC.

The chain has TRBV3-1 and TRBJ1-2; 7 nucleotides align to TRBD1. The CDR3 spans 13 residues. The junction had 3 bases not matched to a gene; V was cut back by 5 bases and J by 3 bases. Germline CDR1 LGHDT, CDR2 YNNKEL (reference sequence). CDR3 loop: CASSGTEYYGYTF. The DNA of the CDR3 is TGTGCCAGCAGCGGGACAGAGTACTATGGCTACACCTTC.

This clonotype occurred many times. V and J are TRBV12-3 or TRBV12-4 and TRBJ1-6; no definite D call. The CDR3 spans 14 residues. The V and J ends lost 3 bases and 5 bases respectively, with 8 bases between them. Written as DNA, the CDR3 is TGTGCCAGCAGTTTTGGTCGGGATAATTCACCCCTCCACTTT. Translated: CASSFGRDNSPLHF.

The chain recombines TRBV20-1 with TRBJ1-5; tentatively, D is TRBD1 (6 bases). CDR1 DFQATT and CDR2 SNEGSKA come from the germline V gene (reference sequence). V was cut by 6 bases and J by 7 bases, with 19 bases left in between. The CDR3 is 14 residues long. The DNA for the CDR3 is TGCAGTGCCCCGCGGGCGGGGGCTCAGCAGCCCCAGCATTTT. Protein product: CSAPRAGAQQPQHF.

The table lists this clonotype with many counts. The chain couples TRBV12-3 or TRBV12-4 to TRBJ2-7, with TRBD2 as a possible D gene (5 bases). V was cut by 1 base and J by 10 bases, with 11 bases left in between. The CDR3 sequence is 12 residues long. In nucleotides, the CDR3 is TGTGCCAGCAGTTTAGACGGGGTTAGTCAGTACTTC. As protein: CASSLDGVSQYF.

This chain uses TRBV12-3 or TRBV12-4 with TRBJ2-3, with 8 bases matching TRBD1. V gave up 7 bases and J gave up 5 bases; unmatched junction bases: 11. This CDR3 comprises 15 residues. The CDR3 sequence: CASTHRWTGLDTQYF. The CDR3 DNA sequence: TGTGCCAGCACCCATAGATGGACAGGGTTAGATACGCAGTATTTT.

The chain is built from TRBV20-1 and TRBJ2-7; D possibly corresponds to TRBD1 (5 bases). The CDR3 has 10 amino acids. Trimming removed 5 bases from V and 6 bases from J, with 8 bases in between. Germline V lookup: CDR1 DFQATT, CDR2 SNEGSKA (reference sequence). The CDR3 spells CSAAGREQYF. The CDR3 region has the DNA TGCAGTGCTGCAGGGCGCGAGCAGTACTTC.